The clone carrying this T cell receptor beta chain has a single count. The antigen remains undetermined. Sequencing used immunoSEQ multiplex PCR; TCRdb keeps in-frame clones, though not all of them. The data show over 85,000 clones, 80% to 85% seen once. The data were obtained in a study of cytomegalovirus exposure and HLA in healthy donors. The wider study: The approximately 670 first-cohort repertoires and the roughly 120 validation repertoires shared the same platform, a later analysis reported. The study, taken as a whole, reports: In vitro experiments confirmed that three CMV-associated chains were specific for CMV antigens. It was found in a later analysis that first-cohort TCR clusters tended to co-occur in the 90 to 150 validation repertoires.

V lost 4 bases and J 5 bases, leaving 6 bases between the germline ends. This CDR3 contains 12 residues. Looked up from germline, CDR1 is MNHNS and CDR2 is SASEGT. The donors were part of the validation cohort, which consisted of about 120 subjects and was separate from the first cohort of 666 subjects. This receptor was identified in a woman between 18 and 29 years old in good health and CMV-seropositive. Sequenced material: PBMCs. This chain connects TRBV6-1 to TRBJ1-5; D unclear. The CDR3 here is CASSVLDQPQHF. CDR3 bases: TGTGCCAGCAGTGTGCTAGATCAGCCCCAGCATTTT.